Listed here is a single TCR beta chain. This specimen comes from a study of blood T cell repertoires in COVID-19. About the research overall: The United States, Italy and Spain were the sources of the acute and convalescent COVID-19 samples. In each case, the material was cDNA or gDNA derived from T cells, B-cell-depleted T cells, or PBMCs.

Authors' processing steps: Reference gene primers were amplified, and this amplification served to estimate nucleated cell counts. Profiled with immunoSEQ multiplex PCR; TCRdb holds only in-frame clones, not every one. Clonal size and the V and J genes are those of that table, whereas D and trimming came from the DNA. The sample carries 39,000 or so clones, roughly nine tenths recorded once. This receptor was identified in a man aged 50 or older with active COVID-19. Sequences were obtained from peripheral blood.

CDR3: CASSQADRREKLFF. CDR3 sequence (DNA): TGCGCCAGCAGCCAAGCGGACAGACGTGAAAAACTGTTTTTT. The chain links TRBV4-1 to TRBJ1-4, with D perhaps TRBD1 (6 bases). CDR1 MGHRA and CDR2 YSYEKL come from the germline V gene. The CDR3 runs 14 residues. Trimming removed 1 base from V and 7 bases from J, with 10 bases in between.